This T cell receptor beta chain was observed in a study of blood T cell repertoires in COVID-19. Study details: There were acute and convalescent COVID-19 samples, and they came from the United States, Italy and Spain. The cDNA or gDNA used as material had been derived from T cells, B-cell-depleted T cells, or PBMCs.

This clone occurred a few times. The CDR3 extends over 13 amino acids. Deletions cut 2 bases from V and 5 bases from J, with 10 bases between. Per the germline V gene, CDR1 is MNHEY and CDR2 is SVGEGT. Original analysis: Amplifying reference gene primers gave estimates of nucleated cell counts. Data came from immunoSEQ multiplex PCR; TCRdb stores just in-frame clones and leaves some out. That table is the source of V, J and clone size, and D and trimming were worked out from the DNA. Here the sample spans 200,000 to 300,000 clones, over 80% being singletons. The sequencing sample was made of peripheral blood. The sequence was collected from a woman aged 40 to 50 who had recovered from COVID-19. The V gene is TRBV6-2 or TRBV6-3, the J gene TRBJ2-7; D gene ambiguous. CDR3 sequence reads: CASSYRVEDEQYF. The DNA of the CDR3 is TGTGCCAGCAGTTACCGGGTCGAAGACGAGCAGTACTTC.